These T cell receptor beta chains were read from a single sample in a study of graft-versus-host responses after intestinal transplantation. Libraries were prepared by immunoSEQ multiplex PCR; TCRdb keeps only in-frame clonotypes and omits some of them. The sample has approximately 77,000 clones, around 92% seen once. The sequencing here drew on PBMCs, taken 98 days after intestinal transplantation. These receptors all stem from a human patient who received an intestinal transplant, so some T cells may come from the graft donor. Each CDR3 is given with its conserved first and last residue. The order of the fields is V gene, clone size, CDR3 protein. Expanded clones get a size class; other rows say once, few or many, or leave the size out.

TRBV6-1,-,CASSDGQGYEQYF
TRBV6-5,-,CASSQLAGLWEQYF
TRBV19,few,CASSISGHSGNTIYF
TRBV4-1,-,CASSQVGFSGGEYEQYF
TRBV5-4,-,CASSLIREPDEQYF
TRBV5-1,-,CASSLGGDEQYF
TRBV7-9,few,CASSFSTGSSGNTIYF
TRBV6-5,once,CASSPTGETYEQYF
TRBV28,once,CASVPRGVSYEQYF
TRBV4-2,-,CASSQENEQYF
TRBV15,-,CATSRDRYEQYF
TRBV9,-,CASSPGLTYEQYF
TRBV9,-,CASSVEGSYEQYF
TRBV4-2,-,CASSQGKREGYSYEQYF
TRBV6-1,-,CASSEGVADTDTQYF
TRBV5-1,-,CASSLAGDNSPLHF
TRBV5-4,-,CASSLDSGYEQYF
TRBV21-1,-,CASKGSDTQYF
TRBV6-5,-,CASSYSATGDEQYF
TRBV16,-,CASSQQGGYTF
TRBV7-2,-,CASSARSTPNYGYTF
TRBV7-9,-,CASILRTSGRRNEQFF
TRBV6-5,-,CASSYGGNQPQHF
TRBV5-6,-,CASSLIDEQFF
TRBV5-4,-,CASSYRLAGTYEQYF
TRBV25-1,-,CASGRGGMNTEAFF
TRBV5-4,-,CASSIFTQGVAFF
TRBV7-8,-,CASSSRSRPWGDIQYF
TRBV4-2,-,CASSQGEGYNEQFF
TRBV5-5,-,CASSIRTGNQPQHF
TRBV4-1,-,CASSQAGVVNQPQHF
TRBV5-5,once,CASSLVGGPTDTQYF
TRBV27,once,CASTPLGRGRVETQYF
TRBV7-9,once,CASSSRGSSGASYNEQFF
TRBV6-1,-,CASSTDREQFF
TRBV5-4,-,CASSPLAGGLTGELFF
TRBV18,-,CASSPDRGAEAFF
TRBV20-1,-,CSARYAYEQYF
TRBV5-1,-,CASSLVSGATGELFF
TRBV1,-,CTSSQGGRADTEAFF
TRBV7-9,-,CASSLEGGSDTQYF
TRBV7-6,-,CASSLVIRGRKGIETQYF
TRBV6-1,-,CASNAIGGNQPQHF
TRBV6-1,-,CASSLDKTYGYTF
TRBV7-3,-,CASSLKSEQFF
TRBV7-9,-,CASSLTDRAVGGNTIYF
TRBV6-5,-,CASSYRGAQETQYF
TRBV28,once,CASRSTVETQYF